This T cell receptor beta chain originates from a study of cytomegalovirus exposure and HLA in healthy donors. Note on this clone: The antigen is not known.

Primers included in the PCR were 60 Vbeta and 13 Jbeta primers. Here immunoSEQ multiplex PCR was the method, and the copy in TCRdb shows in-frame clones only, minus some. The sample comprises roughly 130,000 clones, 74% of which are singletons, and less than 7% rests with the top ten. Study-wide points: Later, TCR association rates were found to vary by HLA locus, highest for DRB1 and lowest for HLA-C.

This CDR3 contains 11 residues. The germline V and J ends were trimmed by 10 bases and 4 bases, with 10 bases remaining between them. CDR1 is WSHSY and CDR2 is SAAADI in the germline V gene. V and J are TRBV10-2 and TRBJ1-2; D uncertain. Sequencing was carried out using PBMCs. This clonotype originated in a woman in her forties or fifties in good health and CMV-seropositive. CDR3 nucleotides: TGCGCCACCACAGCTTCCTATGGCTACACCTTC. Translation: CATTASYGYTF.